The clone carrying this T cell receptor beta chain was detected once. Its antigen is still unknown. This sample was included in a study of immune evolution from preneoplasia to lung adenocarcinoma. Study conclusions and caveats: From normal lung to invasive adenocarcinoma, top clone frequencies appeared to decrease.

Measured with immunoSEQ multiplex PCR; TCRdb has only the in-frame clones, and not every one. Seen here are some 5,000 clones, about three quarters observed once, and the top ten hold roughly 9%. Each case's diagnosis was confirmed by two pathologists on H&E. Premalignant or tumor cells were enriched by macro-dissection after pathologic assessment. The CDR3 is 13 amino acids. CDR1 SGHNT and CDR2 YYREEE come from the germline V gene (reference sequence). Deletions cut 2 bases from V and 6 bases from J, with 11 bases between. The sequence was obtained from a person aged 55-79 years with lung adenocarcinoma. The J gene is TRBJ1-1, the V gene TRBV5-4; the D is unclear. The sequenced sample was FFPE minimally invasive lung adenocarcinoma tissue. CDR3 sequence reads: CASSLDGFAEAFF. In DNA form, the CDR3 reads TGTGCCAGCAGCTTAGATGGTTTTGCTGAAGCTTTCTTT.